This T cell receptor (beta chain) stems from a study of CD8+ T cells in alopecia areata. The CDR3 spans 13 residues. Germline values: CDR1 MNHEY, CDR2 SVGAGI. Deletions cut 6 bases from V and 6 bases from J, with 12 bases between. In this sample, this clone turned up many times. Noted treatment: oral pan-JAK inhibitor, 5-10 mg twice daily. RNA was extracted and reverse transcribed into cDNA as the sequencing template. Repertoires were generated with immunoSEQ multiplex PCR, while TCRdb's copy carries only in-frame clones and drops some. The table includes approximately 220,000 clones, under 40% detected once.

This chain uses TRBV6-5 with TRBJ1-5; D gene uncertain. The material was CD4+ T cells sorted from blood, obtained between weeks 30 and 35, from a patient treated with tofacitinib. This receptor was obtained from a human donor with alopecia areata. The CDR3 nucleotides are TGTGCCAGCAGCCTCGAGCGGTCTCAGCCCCAGCATTTT. Translated: CASSLERSQPQHF.